The rows below give T cell receptor beta chains drawn from one sample of a study of T cells in Graves' hyperthyroidism and ophthalmopathy. MiXCR, applied by TCRdb to the multiplex PCR reads, yields one record per CDR3 protein. Found here are about 400,000 distinct CDR3 sequences, about an eighth of them singletons; the top ten hold around 28%. The material sequenced was blood. The receptors originated from a man aged 45-65 years with Graves' ophthalmopathy. CDR3s include the opening cysteine and the closing phenylalanine or tryptophan. The order of the fields is D gene, J gene, clone size, V gene, CDR3 protein, CDR3 DNA. The D gene is left open where the match is weak. Rows give clone size only sometimes, using once, few, many, or a class for an expanded clone.

D: .
J: TRBJ2-7
size: .
V: TRBV6-1
CDR3: CASMPDLGTDRSYEQYF
DNA: TGTGCCAGCATGCCAGACCTAGGGACCGACAGATCCTACGAGCAGTACTTC

D: TRBD2
J: TRBJ2-1
size: many
V: TRBV28
CDR3: CASGRAGIFYNEQFF
DNA: TGTGCGAGCGGGAGGGCAGGTATCTTCTACAATGAGCAGTTCTTC

D: TRBD1
J: TRBJ2-5
size: once
V: TRBV10-3
CDR3: CAISGLTGNQETQYF
DNA: TGTGCCATCAGTGGTCTGACAGGGAACCAAGAGACCCAGTACTTC

D: .
J: TRBJ1-3
size: few
V: TRBV6-4
CDR3: CASSSTGFSGNTIYF
DNA: TGTGCCAGCAGTTCTACAGGGTTCTCTGGAAACACCATATATTTT

D: .
J: TRBJ2-3
size: few
V: TRBV19
CDR3: CASSIAGTREAQYF
DNA: TGTGCCAGTAGTATAGCGGGGACTCGAGAGGCGCAGTATTTT

D: .
J: TRBJ2-4
size: few
V: TRBV20-1
CDR3: CSASHRLASGKNIQYF
DNA: TGCAGTGCTAGCCATCGTCTAGCATCTGGTAAAAACATTCAGTACTTC

D: .
J: TRBJ1-2
size: .
V: TRBV19
CDR3: CASSINPNRWGYGYTF
DNA: TGTGCCAGTAGTATCAACCCCAACAGGTGGGGCTATGGCTACACCTTC

D: .
J: TRBJ2-7
size: few
V: TRBV6-2/TRBV6-3
CDR3: CASSYFHEQYF
DNA: TGTGCCAGCAGTTACTTCCACGAGCAGTACTTC

D: TRBD1
J: TRBJ2-7
size: .
V: TRBV6-1
CDR3: CASSQKLPGQGRNEQYF
DNA: TGTGCCAGCAGCCAAAAGCTTCCGGGACAGGGTCGGAACGAGCAGTACTTC

D: TRBD1
J: TRBJ1-1
size: once
V: TRBV29-1
CDR3: CSAGGDRGLNTEAFF
DNA: TGCAGCGCTGGGGGGGACAGGGGGCTGAACACTGAAGCTTTCTTT

D: TRBD1
J: TRBJ2-7
size: few
V: TRBV28
CDR3: CASRTRGTLIGYEQYF
DNA: TGTGCCAGCAGGACCAGGGGGACACTAATCGGTTACGAGCAGTACTTC

D: TRBD1
J: TRBJ1-1
size: many
V: TRBV3-1
CDR3: CASSQLTGGGEAFF
DNA: TGTGCCAGCAGCCAACTGACAGGGGGTGGTGAAGCTTTCTTT

D: .
J: TRBJ2-5
size: many
V: TRBV6-5
CDR3: CASSYPYGGGEETQYF
DNA: TGTGCCAGCAGTTACCCCTATGGGGGCGGAGAAGAGACCCAGTACTTC

D: TRBD1
J: TRBJ2-5
size: many
V: TRBV29-1
CDR3: CSVEHPTGQGAKWKTQYF
DNA: TGCAGCGTTGAACACCCAACCGGACAGGGGGCGAAATGGAAGACCCAGTACTTC

D: TRBD2
J: TRBJ2-1
size: many
V: TRBV24-1
CDR3: CATSDIPSGRADNEQFF
DNA: TGTGCCACCAGTGATATACCAAGCGGGAGGGCCGACAATGAGCAGTTCTTC

D: .
J: TRBJ1-4
size: few
V: TRBV6-1
CDR3: CASSEASGFNEKLFF
DNA: TGTGCCAGCAGTGAAGCTTCGGGATTTAATGAAAAACTGTTTTTT

D: .
J: TRBJ2-5
size: .
V: TRBV7-9
CDR3: CASSSTGRAETQYF
DNA: TGTGCCAGCAGTTCGACAGGGAGGGCAGAGACCCAGTACTTC

D: .
J: TRBJ1-5
size: .
V: TRBV4-1
CDR3: CASSQDGGRAQPQHF
DNA: TGCGCCAGCAGCCAAGATGGGGGCAGGGCACAGCCCCAGCATTTT